The source of this T cell receptor delta chain is a study of Vδ1+ human thymocytes. Study-level findings and limits: Thymic TRG and TRD repertoires appeared highly polyclonal, with Gaussian CDR3 length distributions. Bulk repertoire data may be misinterpreted because of unexpected Vdelta2 sequences.

RNA was extracted from the cells and then reverse transcribed. CDR3 amplicons came from multiplex PCR with pooled V-gene forward and constant-region reverse primers. TCRdb reapplied CATT to the multiplex PCR reads. The sample has tens of thousands of delta-chain clones, 15% to 20% seen once; the top ten hold roughly 0.5%. Details on this clone: Antigen unknown.

The germline CDR1 and CDR2 sequences are TSWWSYY and QGS. The CDR3 contains 17 residues. With V trimmed by 4 bases and J by 0 bases, 8 bases remained unmatched. The sequence derives from a boy under two years old who had congenital heart surgery. Sequences were obtained from Vdelta1+ gamma-delta thymocytes from the thymus. Subset in this sample: FACS-sorted CD3+ TCRalphabeta- TCRVdelta1+ TCRVdelta2- thymocytes. The chain is built from TRDV1 and TRDJ1; 10 positions agree with TRDD3. The CDR3 sequence is CALGGYTGGSYTDKLIF. The CDR3 coding sequence is TGTGCTCTTGGGGGCTACACTGGGGGATCGTACACCGATAAACTCATCTTT.